There are many counts of the clone carrying this T cell receptor beta chain. Germline CDR1 and CDR2: KGHSH and LQKENI. Between the trimmed V and J ends, which lost 4 bases and 1 base, there was a span of 17 bases. The CDR3 has 16 residues. Next came a second PCR, run for about 7 to 12 cycles, which used a sample-barcoded 5' primer along with a J-beta primer mix. TCRdb reprocessed the 5' RACE reads via MiXCR and lists one record per CDR3 protein. The sample includes some 930,000 distinct CDR3 sequences, 25% to 35% of them seen just once. The data stem from a study of blood T cells in healthy people across ages. The same sample was also studied in work on T cells of mothers and their children. As reported in that work: The TCR beta CDR3 read count exceeded 9 million for each mother and was some 2.7 million for each child.

The source is a woman in her forties in good health. The rearrangement uses TRBV18 and TRBJ2-7; D possibly uses TRBD1 or TRBD2 (5 bases each). Sequencing was carried out using blood. The CDR3 reads CASSRRPRDLSYEQYF. In DNA, the CDR3 is TGTGCCAGCTCACGTCGCCCAAGGGACCTTTCCTACGAGCAGTACTTC. Looking up the rest from reference TRBV18 and TRBJ2-7 gives the full variable domain: NAGVMQNPRHLVRRRGQEARLRCSPMKGHSHVYWYRQLPEEGLKFMVYLQKENIIDESGMPKERFSAEFPKEGPSILRIQQVVRGDSAAYFCASSRRPRDLSYEQYFGPGTRLTVT.